This TCR beta chain was observed in a study of identical twins. Germline-derived CDR1 and CDR2 are DFQATT and SNEGSKA (reference sequence). V gave up 1 base and J gave up 0 bases, with 8 bases separating them. The CDR3 is 14 residues long. The table lists this clonotype with a few counts. TCRdb passed the 5' RACE reads through MiXCR, listing each CDR3 protein once. The table includes 1.5 million to 2 million distinct CDR3 sequences, 32% detected once. The clonotype was recovered from a newborn girl in good health. The specimen sequenced was cord blood. The V and J genes are TRBV20-1 and TRBJ2-3; D is undetermined. The CDR3 DNA reads TGCAGTGCTAGAGGGCCGGGCAGCACAGATACGCAGTATTTT. It yields the protein CSARGPGSTDTQYF.